The T cell receptor (beta chain) under discussion was sequenced for a study of cytomegalovirus exposure and HLA in healthy donors. Germline-derived CDR1 and CDR2 are MDHEN and SYDVKM. The CDR3 contains 16 residues. Trimming took off 4 bases at V and 4 bases at J, with 20 bases between the two ends. To note about this clone: The antigen is undetermined.

Findings of the study overall: In all likelihood, a cluster of highly shared sequence variants was a sequencing artifact.

Use of 60 Vbeta and 13 Jbeta primers characterized the PCR. The repertoire was sequenced with immunoSEQ multiplex PCR; TCRdb's copy has only in-frame clones and lacks some. The data contain roughly 80,000 clones, approximately 74% of them singletons. The chain carries TRBV28 and TRBJ2-7, with a tentative D call TRBD2 (7 bases). The sample comprised PBMCs. The source of this sequence is a woman aged 50 to 60 in good health and CMV-seropositive. The CDR3 is CASSSRIQGGTYEQYF. CDR3 DNA sequence: TGTGCCAGCAGTTCCCGCATACAGGGAGGGACGTACGAGCAGTACTTC.